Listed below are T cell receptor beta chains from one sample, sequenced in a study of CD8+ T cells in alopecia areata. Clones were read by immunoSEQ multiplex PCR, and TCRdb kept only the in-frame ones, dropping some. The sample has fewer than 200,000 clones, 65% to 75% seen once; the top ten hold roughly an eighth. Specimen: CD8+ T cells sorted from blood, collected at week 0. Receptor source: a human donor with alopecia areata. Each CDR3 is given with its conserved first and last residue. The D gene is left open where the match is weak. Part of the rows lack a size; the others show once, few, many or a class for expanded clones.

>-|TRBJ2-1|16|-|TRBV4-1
TGCGCCAGCAGCCAAGATCCCCCTAGCTCCTACAATGAGCAGTTCTTC
CASSQDPPSSYNEQFF
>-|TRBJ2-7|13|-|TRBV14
TGTGCCAGCAGCCAAGACTATCTCTACGAGCAGTACTTC
CASSQDYLYEQYF
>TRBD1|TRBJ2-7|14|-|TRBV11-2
TGTGCCAGCAGCCTAGAACAGGGGGCCTACGAGCAGTACTTC
CASSLEQGAYEQYF
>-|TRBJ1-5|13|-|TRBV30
TGTGCCTGGAGTGGCGGGGGAAATCAGCCCCAGCATTTT
CAWSGGGNQPQHF
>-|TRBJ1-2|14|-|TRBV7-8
TGTGCCAGCAGCTTTGACGGACCTTCCTATGGCTACACCTTC
CASSFDGPSYGYTF
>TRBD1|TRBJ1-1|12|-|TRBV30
TGTGCCTCCCGAGGGACAGGGCCTGAAGCTTTCTTT
CASRGTGPEAFF
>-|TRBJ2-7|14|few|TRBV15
TGTGCCACCAGCAGAGGGACCGAGACCTACGAGCAGTACTTC
CATSRGTETYEQYF
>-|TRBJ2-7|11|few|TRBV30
TGTGCCATGGAAGAGGTCTACGAGCAGTACTTC
CAMEEVYEQYF
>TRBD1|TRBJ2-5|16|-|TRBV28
TGTGCCAGCAGTTTAACAGGGACAGGGTGGCAAGAGACCCAGTACTTC
CASSLTGTGWQETQYF
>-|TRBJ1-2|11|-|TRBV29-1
TGCAGCTTACAGGAGAACTATGGCTACACCTTC
CSLQENYGYTF
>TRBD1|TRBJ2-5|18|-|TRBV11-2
TGTGCCAGCAGCCATATTGCGGATTGGACTGGACAGGACGAGACCCAGTACTTC
CASSHIADWTGQDETQYF
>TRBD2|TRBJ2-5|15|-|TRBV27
TGTGCCAGCAGTTTGTCGGGACTAGTAGATGAGACCCAGTACTTC
CASSLSGLVDETQYF
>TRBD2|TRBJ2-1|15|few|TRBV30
TGTGCCTGGAGCCTCACAGCGGGGGGGCCGAATGAGCAGTTCTTC
CAWSLTAGGPNEQFF
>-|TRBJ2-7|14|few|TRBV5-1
TGCGCCAGCAGATATACCGGCGGTCCCTACGAGCAGTACTTC
CASRYTGGPYEQYF
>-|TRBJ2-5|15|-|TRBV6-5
TGTGCCAGCAGTCCACTCATAGACAGCCAAGAGACCCAGTACTTC
CASSPLIDSQETQYF
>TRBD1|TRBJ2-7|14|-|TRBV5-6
TGTGCCAGCAGCATGGGACAGGGGGGCTACGAGCAGTACTTC
CASSMGQGGYEQYF
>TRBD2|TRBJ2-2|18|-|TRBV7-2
TGTGCCAGCAGCTTTGGCCTCCTAGCGGGGGGTAACACCGGGGAGCTGTTTTTT
CASSFGLLAGGNTGELFF
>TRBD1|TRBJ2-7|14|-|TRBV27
TGTGCCAGCAGTACACAGGGGGCTAACTACGAGCAGTACTTC
CASSTQGANYEQYF
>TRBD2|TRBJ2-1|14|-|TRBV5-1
TGCGCCAGCACCACTAGCGGGGGGGCCAATGAGCAGTTCTTC
CASTTSGGANEQFF
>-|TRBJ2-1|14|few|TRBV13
TGTGCCAGCAGCCCTCCGGTCTCCTACAATGAGCAGTTCTTC
CASSPPVSYNEQFF
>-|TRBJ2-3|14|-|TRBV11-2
TGTGCCAGCAGCGCAGACGCTAGCACAGATACGCAGTATTTT
CASSADASTDTQYF
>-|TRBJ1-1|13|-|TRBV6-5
TGTGCCAGCAGTTACGGCAGTAACACTGAAGCTTTCTTT
CASSYGSNTEAFF
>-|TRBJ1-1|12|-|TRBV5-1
TGCGCCAGCAGCTTGGTGAACACTGAAGCTTTCTTT
CASSLVNTEAFF
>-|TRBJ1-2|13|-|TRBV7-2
TGTGCCAGCAGCCCCACAGGGAAGGATGGCTACACCTTC
CASSPTGKDGYTF
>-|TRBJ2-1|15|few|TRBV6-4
TGTGCCAGCAGTCCCAGGGGACGCTCCTACAATGAGCAGTTCTTC
CASSPRGRSYNEQFF
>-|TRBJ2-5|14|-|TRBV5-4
TGTGCCAGCAGCTTGGCAGGCAGTGATGAGACCCAGTACTTC
CASSLAGSDETQYF
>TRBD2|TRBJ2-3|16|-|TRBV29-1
TGCAGCGTTTACCTTTGGACTAGCCTGAGCACAGATACGCAGTATTTT
CSVYLWTSLSTDTQYF
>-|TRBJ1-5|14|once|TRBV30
TGTGCCTGGAGTCAGGGGATGGGCAATCAGCCCCAGCATTTT
CAWSQGMGNQPQHF
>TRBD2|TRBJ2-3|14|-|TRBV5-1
TGCGCCAGCAGCTGGACTAGCGGGGGATATACGCAGTATTTT
CASSWTSGGYTQYF
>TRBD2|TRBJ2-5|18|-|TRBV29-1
TGCAGCGTTCTGGGATTAGCGGGGGGGCCGGCCGACTACGAGACCCAGTACTTC
CSVLGLAGGPADYETQYF
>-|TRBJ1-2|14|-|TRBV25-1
TGTGCCAGCAGTTCCCGGGGACTGAACTATGGCTACACCTTC
CASSSRGLNYGYTF
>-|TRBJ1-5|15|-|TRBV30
TGTGCCTGGAGTGTATGGCAAAGTGGCAATCAGCCCCAGCATTTT
CAWSVWQSGNQPQHF
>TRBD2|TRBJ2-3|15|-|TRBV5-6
TGTGCCAGCAGCATCCCGGGACTAGACACAGATACGCAGTATTTT
CASSIPGLDTDTQYF
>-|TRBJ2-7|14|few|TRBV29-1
TGCAGCGTTGAATTCCAGGGAAGGGCTTACGAGCAGTACTTC
CSVEFQGRAYEQYF
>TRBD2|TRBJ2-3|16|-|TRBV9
TGTGCCAGCAGCGTAGTCGCGGGGGGGCTCACAGATACGCAGTATTTT
CASSVVAGGLTDTQYF
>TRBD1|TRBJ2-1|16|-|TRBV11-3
TGTGCCAGCAGCTTTCTACAGGGGGCATCCTACAATGAGCAGTTCTTC
CASSFLQGASYNEQFF
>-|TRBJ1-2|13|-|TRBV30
TGTGCCTGGACCTCAGGGAGGACGTATGGCTACACCTTC
CAWTSGRTYGYTF
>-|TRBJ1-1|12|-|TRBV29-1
TGCAGCGTTGTACAGATGAACACTGAAGCTTTCTTT
CSVVQMNTEAFF
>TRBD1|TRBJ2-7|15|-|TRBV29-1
TGCAGCGTGACCTCACGGACAGGGGGCGCATTCGAGCAGTACTTC
CSVTSRTGGAFEQYF
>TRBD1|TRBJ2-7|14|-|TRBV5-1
TGCGCCAGCAGCTCCGGGACAGGGTCCTACGAGCAGTACTTC
CASSSGTGSYEQYF
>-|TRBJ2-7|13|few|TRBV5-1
TGCGCCAGCAGCTCTACAGGGAACTACGAGCAGTACTTC
CASSSTGNYEQYF
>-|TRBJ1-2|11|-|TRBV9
TGTGCCAGCAGCGCTGGGGAAGGCTACACCTTC
CASSAGEGYTF
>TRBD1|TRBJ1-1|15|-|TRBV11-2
TGTGCCAGCAGCTTGGGGACAGGGGGCCGTACTGAAGCTTTCTTT
CASSLGTGGRTEAFF
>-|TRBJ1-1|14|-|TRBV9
TGTGCCAGCAGCGCCGGGACCTCGAACACTGAAGCTTTCTTT
CASSAGTSNTEAFF